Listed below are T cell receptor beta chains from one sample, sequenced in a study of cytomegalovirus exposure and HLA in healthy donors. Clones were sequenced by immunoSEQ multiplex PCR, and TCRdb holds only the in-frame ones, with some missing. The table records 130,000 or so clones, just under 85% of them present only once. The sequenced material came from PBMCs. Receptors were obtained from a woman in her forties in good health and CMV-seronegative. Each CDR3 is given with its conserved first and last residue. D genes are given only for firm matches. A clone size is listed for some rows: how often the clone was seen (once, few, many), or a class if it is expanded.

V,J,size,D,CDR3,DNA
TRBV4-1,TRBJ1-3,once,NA,CASSQADTRTSGNTIYF,TGCGCCAGCAGCCAAGCGGACACGAGAACTTCTGGAAACACCATATATTTT
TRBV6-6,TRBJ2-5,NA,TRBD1,CASSRDSKETQYF,TGTGCCAGCAGCCGGGACAGCAAAGAGACCCAGTACTTC
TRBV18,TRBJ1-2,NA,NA,CASSPGTNYGYTF,TGTGCCAGCTCACCAGGCACCAACTATGGCTACACCTTC
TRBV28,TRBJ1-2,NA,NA,CASRSSRTDSYTF,TGTGCCAGCAGGTCGAGCCGGACAGACTCGTACACCTTC
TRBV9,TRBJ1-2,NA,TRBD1,CASSVASGGTYGYTF,TGTGCCAGCAGCGTAGCTTCAGGGGGCACGTATGGCTACACCTTC
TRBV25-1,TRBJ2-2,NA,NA,CASGQTGRAWELFF,TGTGCCAGCGGCCAGACAGGAAGGGCTTGGGAGCTGTTTTTT
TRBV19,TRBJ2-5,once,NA,CASSIVAGTPQETQYF,TGTGCCAGTAGTATTGTGGCAGGCACACCCCAAGAGACCCAGTACTTC
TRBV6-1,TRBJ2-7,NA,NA,CASSEGSGSWYEQYF,TGTGCCAGCAGTGAAGGCAGTGGGAGCTGGTACGAGCAGTACTTC
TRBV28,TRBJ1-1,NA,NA,CASSLAGMNTEAFF,TGTGCCAGCAGTTTGGCGGGAATGAACACTGAAGCTTTCTTT
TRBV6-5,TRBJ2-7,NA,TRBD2,CASSYGLAGGYEQYF,TGTGCCAGCAGTTACGGGCTAGCGGGAGGGTACGAGCAGTACTTC
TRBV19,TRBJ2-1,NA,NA,CASQGGGYNEQFF,TGTGCCTCTCAGGGGGGAGGATACAATGAGCAGTTCTTC
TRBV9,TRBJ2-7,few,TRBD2,CASSIGTSGYEQYF,TGTGCCAGCAGCATCGGGACTAGCGGCTACGAGCAGTACTTC
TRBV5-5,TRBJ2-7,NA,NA,CASSLSTGAAYEQYF,TGTGCCAGCAGCTTGTCTACTGGAGCCGCCTACGAGCAGTACTTC
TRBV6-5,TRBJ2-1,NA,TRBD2,CASTTGTSLNEQFF,TGTGCCAGCACAACCGGGACTAGCCTTAATGAGCAGTTCTTC
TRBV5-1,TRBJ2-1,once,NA,CASSLLDNEQFF,TGCGCCAGCAGCTTGCTCGACAATGAGCAGTTCTTC
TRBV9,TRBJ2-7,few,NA,CASSARGASHEQYF,TGTGCCAGCAGCGCCCGGGGAGCGTCCCACGAGCAGTACTTC
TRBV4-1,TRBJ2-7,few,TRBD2,CASSLETGSGIREQYF,TGCGCCAGCAGCCTTGAGACAGGTAGCGGGATCAGGGAGCAGTACTTC
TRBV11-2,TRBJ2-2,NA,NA,CASSNTASNTGELFF,TGTGCCAGCAGCAATACAGCCTCGAACACCGGGGAGCTGTTTTTT
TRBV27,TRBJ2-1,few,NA,CASSLQVYNEQFF,TGTGCCAGCAGTTTACAGGTCTACAATGAGCAGTTCTTC
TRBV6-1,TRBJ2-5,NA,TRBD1,CASHRGPETQYF,TGTGCCAGCCACAGGGGCCCAGAGACCCAGTACTTC
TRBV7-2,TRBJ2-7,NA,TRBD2,CASSSRLAGSYEQYF,TGTGCCAGCAGTTCTCGACTAGCGGGCTCCTACGAGCAGTACTTC
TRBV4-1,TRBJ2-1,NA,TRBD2,CASSPTTSGREQFF,TGCGCCAGCAGCCCCACGACTAGCGGGAGGGAGCAGTTCTTC
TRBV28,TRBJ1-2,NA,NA,CASSLGGNGYTF,TGTGCCAGCAGTTTGGGGGGTAATGGCTACACCTTC